This TCR beta chain was documented in a study of long-term antiretroviral therapy in people with HIV. Study conclusions and caveats: Relative to control repertoires, HIV repertoires exhibited narrower CDR3 length ranges.

CDR1 is SNHLY and CDR2 is FYNNEI in the germline V gene. This CDR3 is 13 amino acids long. V shed 2 bases and J shed 5 bases, with 10 bases lying between them. As to this clone: The antigen is not known.

Researchers ran immunoSEQ v3.0 at survey level. Assay: immunoSEQ multiplex PCR; the TCRdb copy retains only in-frame clones and omits some. Of 25,000 to 35,000 clones in the sample, 93% are singletons; the top ten hold roughly 6.7%. This specimen consisted of unsorted PBMCs, obtained less than 6.8 years after starting antiretroviral therapy. V is TRBV2 and J is TRBJ2-7, with D possibly being TRBD1 or TRBD2 (6 bases each). The receptor was derived from a woman between 35 and 50 years old with HIV. In nucleotides, the CDR3 is TGTGCCAGCAGTGAACCGGAGGGGGACGAGCAGTACTTC. This gives the protein CASSEPEGDEQYF.